Listed below are T cell receptor beta chains from one sample, sequenced in a study of shared clonotypes between healthy human individuals. Produced via immunoSEQ multiplex PCR; TCRdb's table is partial and in-frame only. This sample has 850,000 to 1,200,000 clones, with 70% to 80% found just once. The sample taken for sequencing was memory CD4+ T cells sorted from blood. These receptors were collected from a man younger than 35 in good health. CDR3s include the opening cysteine and the closing phenylalanine or tryptophan. Only part of the rows carry a size: once, few, many, or a class if the clone is expanded.

TRBV6-1 NA CASSEAGAGVNTGELFF
TRBV11-2 few CASSPEGYQKLFF
TRBV5-1 many CASSTDSGTDTQYF
TRBV2 NA CASSEGARGADTQYF
TRBV5-1 NA CASSLAAAYEQYF
TRBV6-1 NA CASSEGWGGQVSPLHF
TRBV5-1 NA CASSLGTSGTTGELFF
TRBV2 NA CASSGQISNQPQHF
TRBV5-1 few CASSLGAHGAGYEQYF
TRBV6-1 many CASSDRAGQSPLHF
TRBV19 NA CASSMGQGASAGYGYTF
TRBV5-1 NA CASRGNTEAFF
TRBV12-5 NA CASGFSQTDAYEQYF
TRBV5-1 NA CASSFRTSGTAYTGELFF
TRBV29-1 NA CSVIGGAGYGYTF
TRBV5-5 NA CASRRGGLEYSTDTQYF
TRBV27 many CASSLGFSTDTQYF
TRBV2 NA CASRTEAGGPYEQYF
TRBV28 NA CASSLPGANVLTF
TRBV5-5 NA CASSFDNEAFF
TRBV9 NA CASSSRTVTGELFF
TRBV27 NA CASSPRDRGSREKLFF
TRBV18 NA CASSLTLESSYEQYF
TRBV28 once CASSLPSGAVETQYF
TRBV5-6 NA CASSPKTRLVGTQYF
TRBV30 NA CAWSKTQRTNEKLFF
TRBV6-6 NA CASSYSGGSSYEQYF
TRBV30 once CAWRGQGFNQPQHF
TRBV5-1 NA CASSPGPTGELFF
TRBV28 NA CASSTGPGTQYF
TRBV7-2 few CASSYLSGSSTDTQYF
TRBV5-4 NA CASSLPTGGVLTEAFF
TRBV5-1 NA CASTFAGAASSYEQYF